What follows are 21 T cell receptor beta chains derived from one specimen sequenced in a study of blood T cell repertoires in COVID-19. Here immunoSEQ multiplex PCR was the method, and the copy in TCRdb shows in-frame clones only, minus some. This repertoire shows under 200,000 clones, 87% found once; its top ten account for 2% to 3%. Specimen: peripheral blood. The receptors come from a man aged 35-49 years with active or convalescent COVID-19.

The chain employs TRBV9 and TRBJ1-1; D not resolved. This CDR3 region has 14 residues. Germline CDR1 reads SGDLS; CDR2 reads YYNGEE. V lost 0 bases and J lost 1, with 7 bases in between. The CDR3, as DNA: TGTGCCAGCAGCGTAGGGACTGCGAACACTGAAGCTTTCTTT. This codes for CASSVGTANTEAFF.

The chain carries TRBV10-1 and TRBJ2-7, with TRBD1 matching 8 bases. The CDR3 has 13 amino acids. Germline trimming cut 6 bases from V and 3 bases from J; bases unmatched to any gene: 4. The germline V gene encodes CDR1 WNHNN and CDR2 SYGVQD (reference sequence). CDR3 DNA: TGCGCCAGCAGCCGGACAGGGCTCTACGAGCAGTACTTC. Protein product: CASSRTGLYEQYF.

This clone turned up a few times. This chain connects TRBV7-3 to TRBJ1-6; no reliable D call. The germline gives CDR1 SGHTA, CDR2 FQGTGA. V lost 8 bases, J lost 7 bases, and 12 bases lay in between. The length of the CDR3 is 13 residues. CDR3 coding DNA: TGTGCCAGCGCCACTGGAGGGAATTCACCCCTCCACTTT. This sequence encodes CASATGGNSPLHF. Using reference TRBV7-3 and TRBJ1-6 for the parts outside the CDR3, the full variable domain is GAGVSQTPSNKVTEKGKYVELRCDPISGHTALYWYRQSLGQGPEFLIYFQGTGAADDSGLPNDRFFAVRPEGSVSTLKIQRTERGDSAVYLCASATGGNSPLHFGNGTRLTVT.

The chain combines TRBV30 with TRBJ2-1; 8 nucleotides agree with TRBD2. Germline values: CDR1 GTSNPN, CDR2 SVGIG (reference sequence). The V gene end was trimmed by 5 bases and the J gene end by 8 bases; junction bases not matched to a gene: 11. The CDR3 contains 14 residues. CDR3 DNA: TGTGCCTGGGGTCGGAGCGGGGGTGGCGATGAGCAGTTCTTC. This codes for CAWGRSGGGDEQFF.

This clone came up once. CDR3 loop: CASSFRGGTYNEQFF. DNA of the CDR3: TGTGCCAGCAGTTTCCGGGGGGGGACCTACAATGAGCAGTTCTTC. The V gene is TRBV6-5, the J gene TRBJ2-1; 8 bases line up with TRBD2. Germline V lookup: CDR1 MNHEY, CDR2 SVGAGI. V dropped 4 bases and J dropped 2; count of bases not matched to a gene: 4. The CDR3 runs to 15 residues.

The V and J genes are TRBV2 and TRBJ2-5; D unclear. The CDR3 spans 10 residues. V dropped 10 bases and J dropped 2 bases, with 5 bases sitting between them. Germline-derived CDR1 and CDR2 are SNHLY and FYNNEI. The CDR3 sequence: CATFQETQYF. In DNA form, the CDR3 reads TGTGCCACCTTTCAAGAGACCCAGTACTTC.

V and J are TRBV2 and TRBJ2-1, with TRBD2 matching over 7 bases. This CDR3 is 13 amino acids long. Unmatched junction bases numbered 5, after V lost 8 bases and J lost 4 bases. The germline gives CDR1 SNHLY, CDR2 FYNNEI. The CDR3 protein is CASGGDGYNEQFF. The CDR3 nucleotides read TGTGCCAGCGGGGGGGACGGTTACAATGAGCAGTTCTTC. Full variable domain (rest looked up from reference TRBV2 and TRBJ2-1): EPEVTQTPSHQVTQMGQEVILRCVPISNHLYFYWYRQILGQKVEFLVSFYNNEISEKSEIFDDQFSVERPDGSNFTLKIRSTKLEDSAMYFCASGGDGYNEQFFGPGTRLTVL.

The chain uses TRBV6-5 and TRBJ1-2, with 9 bases lining up with TRBD1. CDR3 length: 13 amino acids. J was trimmed by 6 bases and V by 6 bases; bases with no gene match: 5. The germline V gene encodes CDR1 MNHEY and CDR2 SVGAGI. The CDR3 is CASRSGQGNGYTF. CDR3 DNA sequence: TGTGCCAGCAGGTCAGGACAGGGGAATGGCTACACCTTC.

The rearrangement uses TRBV28 and TRBJ2-3, with D tentatively TRBD1 (5 bases). The CDR3 loop spans 13 amino acids. V shed 3 bases and J shed 6 bases, with 10 bases lying between them. CDR1 is MDHEN, CDR2 SYDVKM, per germline. CDR3 DNA sequence: TGTGCCAGCAGTTTGTTTGGGGCGGATACGCAGTATTTT. The encoded protein is CASSLFGADTQYF.

The CDR3 protein is CASSSGGRAGELFF. The CDR3 DNA follows: TGTGCCAGTAGTTCCGGGGGAAGGGCCGGGGAGCTGTTTTTT. The gene calls are TRBV19 and TRBJ2-2, with D possibly TRBD2 on 6 matching bases. Trimming pared 5 bases from V and 6 bases from J, leaving 13 bases between. CDR3 length: 14 residues. Looked up from germline, CDR1 is LNHDA and CDR2 is SQIVND (reference sequence).

The genes are TRBV3-1 (or the pseudogene TRBV3-2) and TRBJ1-3, with D maybe TRBD1 (6 bases). This CDR3 is built from 14 residues. Germline V lookup: CDR1 LGHDT, CDR2 YNNKEL (reference sequence). Trimming left V 5 bases short and J 0 bases short, with 8 bases between. The CDR3, as DNA: TGTGCCAGCAGCTACAGGGACTCTGGAAACACCATATATTTT. Protein sequence: CASSYRDSGNTIYF.

The V and J genes are TRBV7-3 and TRBJ2-1, with 13 positions matching TRBD2. V shed 2 bases and J 2 bases; nucleotides not matched to a gene: 0. Germline V lookup: CDR1 SGHTA, CDR2 FQGTGA. The CDR3 contains 16 residues. Written as DNA, the CDR3 is TGTGCCAGCAGCTTAGGGACTAGCGGGGCCTACAATGAGCAGTTCTTC. Its protein product is CASSLGTSGAYNEQFF. Full variable domain (missing parts from reference TRBV7-3 and TRBJ2-1): GAGVSQTPSNKVTEKGKYVELRCDPISGHTALYWYRQSLGQGPEFLIYFQGTGAADDSGLPNDRFFAVRPEGSVSTLKIQRTERGDSAVYLCASSLGTSGAYNEQFFGPGTRLTVL.

The gene calls are TRBV11-2 and TRBJ2-7; 10 bases line up with TRBD1. J lost 3 bases, V lost 5 bases, and 4 bases had no gene match. The germline V gene has CDR1 SGHAT and CDR2 FQNNGV. This CDR3 is 14 amino acids long. In DNA form, the CDR3 reads TGTGCCAGCAGCCATGGGACAGGGGACTACGAGCAGTACTTC. Amino acids: CASSHGTGDYEQYF.

The V call is TRBV7-9, the J call TRBJ1-3, with TRBD1 matching 12 bases. V lost 4 bases, J lost 6 bases, and 4 bases stayed unmatched. The CDR3 length is 15 residues. The germline gives CDR1 SEHNR, CDR2 FQNEAQ (reference sequence). The CDR3 bases are TGTGCCAGCAGCTGGGGGACAGGGGGCGAAAACACCATATATTTT. Translated, it gives CASSWGTGGENTIYF.

V gene TRBV6-5 combines with J gene TRBJ1-4; TRBD1 matches at 9 bases. V gave up 6 bases and J gave up 3 bases; unmatched junction bases: 2. The CDR3 has 14 amino acids. From germline, CDR1 is MNHEY and CDR2 SVGAGI. The CDR3 protein is CASRHRGPNEKLFF. In nucleotides, the CDR3 is TGTGCCAGCAGACACAGGGGGCCTAATGAAAAACTGTTTTTT.

This chain uses TRBV9 with TRBJ2-3; 10 bases line up with TRBD2. V dropped 2 bases and J dropped 1; count of bases not matched to a gene: 7. CDR1 is SGDLS and CDR2 is YYNGEE in the germline V gene. This CDR3 spans 17 amino acids. The CDR3 here is CASSVSTGTSGTDTQYF. The CDR3 DNA reads TGTGCCAGCAGCGTCTCAACCGGGACTAGCGGCACAGATACGCAGTATTTT.

This clone has only one observation. This sequence joins TRBV5-1 and TRBJ1-1, with 9 nucleotides matching TRBD1. The CDR3 extends over 13 amino acids. Germline V CDR1 and CDR2: SGHRS, YFSETQ. Trimming cost V 2 bases and J 5 bases; bases outside gene matches: 1. CDR3 coding DNA: TGCGCCAGCAGCTTACAGGGGGCAACTGAAGCTTTCTTT. This translates into CASSLQGATEAFF.

V gene TRBV28 combines with J gene TRBJ2-2, with D possibly TRBD1 on 6 matching bases. This CDR3 is 14 amino acids long. CDR1 MDHEN and CDR2 SYDVKM come from the germline V gene. V was trimmed by 6 bases and J by 2 bases, leaving 10 bases between them. CDR3 region: CASRGQINTGELFF. As DNA, the CDR3 is TGTGCCAGCAGAGGACAGATAAACACCGGGGAGCTGTTTTTT.

This sequence joins TRBV28 and TRBJ1-1; 7 nucleotides line up with TRBD1. Germline-derived CDR1 and CDR2 are MDHEN and SYDVKM. V lost 6 bases, J lost 10 bases, and 5 bases stayed unmatched. There are 11 residues in the CDR3. The chain's CDR3 is CASRSTGSAFF. As DNA, the CDR3 is TGTGCCAGCAGGTCGACAGGGTCAGCTTTCTTT.

The chain is built from TRBV19 and TRBJ1-5, with D possibly matching TRBD1 (5 bases). Germline V CDR1 and CDR2: LNHDA, SQIVND (reference sequence). Trimming shortened V by 5 bases and J by 11 bases, and 16 bases separated the two germline ends. CDR3 length: 13 amino acids. This chain's CDR3 is CASSETARWTQHF. In DNA, the CDR3 is TGTGCCAGTAGTGAGACAGCCCGCTGGACCCAGCATTTT.

The chain employs TRBV7-8 and TRBJ1-2, with TRBD1 matching over 9 bases. The junction had 14 bases not matched to a gene; V was cut back by 1 base and J by 5 bases. Germline V gives CDR1 SGHVS, CDR2 FQNEAQ. This CDR3 region has 18 residues. The chain's CDR3 is CASSLESPGTGSGYGYTF. For the CDR3, the DNA is TGTGCCAGCAGCTTAGAATCGCCCGGGACAGGGTCTGGTTATGGCTACACCTTC. Full variable domain (remainder filled in from reference TRBV7-8 and TRBJ1-2): GAGVSQSPRYKVAKRGQDVALRCDPISGHVSLFWYQQALGQGPEFLTYFQNEAQLDKSGLPSDRFFAERPEGSVSTLKIQRTQQEDSAVYLCASSLESPGTGSGYGYTFGSGTRLTVV.